This T cell receptor (beta chain) appears in the sequencing data of a study of blood T cell repertoires in COVID-19 (dated by TCRdb to between 2020 and 2021). General notes on the study: Samples from collaborators originated in the United States, Italy and Spain and spanned both the acute and convalescent phases of COVID-19. Samples came from the ongoing ImmuneRACE study (first 160 participants) plus 1,254 subjects from 6 global collaborators. The material from the prospective study consisted of cDNA or gDNA derived from T cells, B-cell-depleted T cells, or PBMCs. Where HLA class I and class II types were available, the types were taken from metadata supplied by the sample provider, not from assay-based typing. Subjects who had been exposed to COVID-19, were actively infected with it, or had recovered from it provided the deeply sampled blood TCRbeta repertoires that made up the dataset. Nearly every sample came with metadata listing a de-identified subject ID, COVID-19 status, age in years and sex. A freely available public database, intended as a resource for researchers studying the immune response to SARS-CoV-2, is where the repertoires were released.

Each collaborating institution followed its own protocols to collect whole blood in K2EDTA tubes. For TCRbeta analysis, collaborators shipped samples in one of three forms: frozen whole blood, isolated PBMCs, or DNA extracted from either of those sample types. The immunoSEQ Assay, a bias-controlled multiplex PCR, was used to amplify TCRbeta CDR3 regions from genomic DNA. As for how the authors treated the data: Within the assay, amplification of reference gene primers was used to estimate how many nucleated cells each sample contained. Sequence reads were collapsed and filtered to measure the absolute abundance of every unique TCRbeta CDR3 rearrangement. Productive Simpson clonality was computed per sample as the square root of Simpson's diversity index over productive rearrangements. TCRdb obtained this table from immuneACCESS and retained in-frame rearrangements with V and J assigned. These tables miss some clones; where compared with another copy, unresolved V genes account for less than half of the shortfall, and the remainder is unexplained. The DNA was the basis for D and trimming; V, J and clone size are from that table. Across this sample there are about 290,000 clones, with about 85% seen only once. The ten largest clones take up approximately 4.1% of the sample.

About this clone: It lacks a known antigen. Within one base of it there is no much larger clone, and no base qualities were kept.

The study at large found these results: The quantity of clinical and demographic metadata differed by source and by participant and was supplied without curation.

Taken from cysteine to phenylalanine, the CDR3 has 15 residues. Here the CDR3 DNA is all that survives: 45 bases in frame from base 1. Trimming accounts for 7 bases at V and 0 bases at J, while the number of junction bases matched to no gene is 6. As encoded in the germline V gene, CDR1 is SGHVS while CDR2 is FQNEAQ. The clonotype comes from a woman in her forties or fifties with active or convalescent COVID-19. The receptor chain draws on TRBV7-8 and TRBJ1-1, with TRBD1 identical over 9 junction bases. The sample taken for sequencing was peripheral blood. The CDR3 reads CASNQQGALNTEAFF. The DNA sequence is as follows: TGTGCCAGCAACCAACAGGGGGCCCTGAACACTGAAGCTTTCTTT.